Each of the 5 T cell receptor beta chains below was sequenced from the same sample in a study of shared clonotypes between healthy human individuals. Using immunoSEQ multiplex PCR, the repertoire was profiled, and TCRdb retains in-frame clones only, with some absent. In the table there are 600,000 to 750,000 clones, less than 95% of which are singletons. Sequenced sample: memory CD8+ T cells from PBMCs. As for subset: CD45RO+ cells pooled with CCR7-negative TemRA cells. The receptors come from a man aged 18 to 30 in good health. Some clones in this sample may be carry-over from other donors' samples.

The chain uses TRBV11-2 and TRBJ1-3; D ambiguous. Germline V gene sequence: CDR1 SGHAT, CDR2 FQNNGV. Trimming removed 3 bases at V and 3 bases at J, with 9 bases between. The CDR3 spans 14 residues. The CDR3 DNA is TGTGCCAGCAGCTTTTCAGGCTTTGGAAACACCATATATTTT. Residues: CASSFSGFGNTIYF.

This sequence joins TRBV4-1 and TRBJ2-7; 11 positions match TRBD1. The CDR3 contains 16 residues. V shed 2 bases, J shed 3 bases, and the junction held 6 bases outside the gene matches. Per germline, CDR1 MGHRA and CDR2 YSYEKL. The CDR3 nucleotides read TGCGCCAGCAGCCAATCTCCGGGACAGGGGGGCTACGAGCAGTACTTC. Translation gives CASSQSPGQGGYEQYF.

The chain is built from TRBV2 and TRBJ2-7; the match to TRBD1 covers 9 bases. The CDR3 sequence is 17 residues long. V was clipped by 9 bases and J by 4 bases; unmatched bases: 19. Germline CDR1 reads SNHLY; CDR2 reads FYNNEI. The CDR3 coding sequence is TGTGCCAGGTCGGACAGGGGCGGGCGGGACGTTCTGTACGAGCAGTACTTC. Its protein product is CARSDRGGRDVLYEQYF.

The rearrangement links TRBV13 to TRBJ1-1, with 8 bases fitting TRBD1. CDR1 is PRHDT, CDR2 FYEKMQ, per germline (reference sequence). The trim removed 5 bases at V and 5 bases at J, leaving 7 bases unmatched. The CDR3 length is 14 residues. CDR3 sequence reads: CASSTRTGITEAFF. The CDR3 DNA reads TGTGCCAGCAGCACCCGGACAGGGATAACTGAAGCTTTCTTT.

This clone was seen a handful of times. The chain recombines TRBV6-6 with TRBJ1-1; D is unresolved. This CDR3 is 11 amino acids long. V was trimmed by 7 bases and J by 2 bases, leaving 5 bases between them. Germline lookup yields CDR1 MNHNY and CDR2 SVGAGI (reference sequence). CDR3 sequence (DNA): TGTGCCAGCACTATCAACACTGAAGCTTTCTTT. Residues: CASTINTEAFF.